Here is one T cell receptor (beta chain) with its context. This clone is characterized as medium-sized (0.01 to 0.1%). No antigen is known for it. Per-base qualities were not stored, and no clone one base away is much larger. This sample was taken from a study of T cell changes during pregnancy in multiple sclerosis (dated by TCRdb to between 2018 and 2021). In terms of the full investigation: The study looked at changes in the T cell repertoire across pregnancy in women with multiple sclerosis.

CDR1 and CDR2 are drawn from the germline V gene (reference sequence): SEHNR, FQNEAQ. Including the terminal cysteine and phenylalanine, the CDR3 comprises 14 residues. CDR3 DNA is the only sequence kept; it has 42 bases, read in frame from the first base. The germline ends are 13 bases apart after V is trimmed by 4 bases and J by 4 bases. The method was the immunoSEQ multiplex PCR assay. What TCRdb holds here is the immuneACCESS table cut down to in-frame rearrangements. Part of the clones is not present; checked against another copy, under half of the missing clones reflect an unresolved V gene, and the others are unexplained. The sample records just under 20,000 clones, 75% to 90% of which are singletons. The ten largest clones take up 5.5% to 7.5% of the sample.

The sequence is built from TRBV7-9 and TRBJ1-2; a weak D assignment points to TRBD1 (5 bases agree). This specimen consisted of CD8+ T cells from peripheral blood mononuclear cells, obtained in the third trimester of pregnancy. This sequence originates from a female donor in good health, enrolled as a control in a pregnancy study. CDR3 region: CASSSLDRLYGYTF. The DNA sequence is given as TGTGCCAGCAGCTCATTAGACAGACTCTATGGCTACACCTTC.